This T cell receptor beta chain stems from a study of OX40 agonist ivuxolimab in advanced cancers. The overall study: Every 2 weeks, patients received ivuxolimab intravenously, dosed at 0.01 to 10 mg/kg. Therapy given before enrollment (anti-PD-1, anti-PD-L1 or anti-CTLA-4) was allowed, and under 45% had some.

Any history of autoimmune disease or systemic immunosuppression disqualified patients. Only in-frame clones appear in the TCRdb table, and some are missing; sequencing was by immunoSEQ multiplex PCR. The data show tens of thousands of clones, more than 70% seen once. After removal of 5 bases from V and 3 bases from J, the junction contained 9 bases not matched to a gene. From germline, CDR1 is PRHDT and CDR2 FYEKMQ (reference sequence). There are 16 residues in the CDR3. This clone has just one count. This receptor was identified in an adult with an advanced solid tumor such as melanoma, head and neck, liver or kidney cancer. The rearrangement joins TRBV13 to TRBJ2-7; TRBD1 matches 11 bases. The material was CD4+ or CD8+ T cells sorted from blood, obtained in a trial of the OX40 agonist ivuxolimab. The CDR3 is CASSPGTGGNDYEQYF. The CDR3 nucleotides are TGTGCCAGCAGCCCCGGGACAGGGGGGAATGACTACGAGCAGTACTTC.